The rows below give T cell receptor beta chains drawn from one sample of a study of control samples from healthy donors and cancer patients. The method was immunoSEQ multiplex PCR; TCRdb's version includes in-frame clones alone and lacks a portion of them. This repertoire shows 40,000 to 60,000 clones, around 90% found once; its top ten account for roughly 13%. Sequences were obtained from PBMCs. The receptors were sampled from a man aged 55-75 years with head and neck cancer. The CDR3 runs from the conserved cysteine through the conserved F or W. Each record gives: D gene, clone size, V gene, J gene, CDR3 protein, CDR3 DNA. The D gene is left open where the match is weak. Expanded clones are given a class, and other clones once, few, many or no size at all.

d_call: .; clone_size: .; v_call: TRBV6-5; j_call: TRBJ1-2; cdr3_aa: CASSSMTGIYGYTF; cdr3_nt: TGTGCCAGCAGTTCCATGACAGGCATCTATGGCTACACCTTC
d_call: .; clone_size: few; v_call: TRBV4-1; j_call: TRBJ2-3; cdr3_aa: CASSLSPDTDTQYF; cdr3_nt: TGCGCCAGCAGCCTGTCCCCAGACACAGATACGCAGTATTTT
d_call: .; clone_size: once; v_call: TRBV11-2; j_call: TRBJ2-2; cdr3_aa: CASTQRPLNTGELFF; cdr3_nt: TGTGCCAGCACCCAGAGACCCTTGAACACCGGGGAGCTGTTTTTT
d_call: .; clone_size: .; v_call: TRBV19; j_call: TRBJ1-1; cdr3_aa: CASSSRHGGEAFF; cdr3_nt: TGTGCCAGTAGTAGCCGACATGGTGGTGAAGCTTTCTTT
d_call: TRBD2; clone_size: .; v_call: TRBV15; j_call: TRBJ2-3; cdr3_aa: CATSRALAGTDTQYF; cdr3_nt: TGTGCCACCAGCAGGGCTCTAGCGGGAACAGATACGCAGTATTTT
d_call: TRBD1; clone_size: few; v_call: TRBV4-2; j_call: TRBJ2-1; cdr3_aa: CASSLNRGQADNEQFF; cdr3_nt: TGTGCCAGCAGCCTCAACCGAGGACAGGCTGACAATGAGCAGTTCTTC
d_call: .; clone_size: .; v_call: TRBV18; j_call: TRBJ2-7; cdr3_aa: CASSPRETLYEQYF; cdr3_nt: TGTGCCAGCTCACCAAGGGAGACCCTCTACGAGCAGTACTTC
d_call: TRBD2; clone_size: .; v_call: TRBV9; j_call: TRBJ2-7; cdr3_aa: CASSTSGLAGGHEQYF; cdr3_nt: TGTGCCAGCAGCACAAGCGGGCTAGCGGGAGGACACGAGCAGTACTTC
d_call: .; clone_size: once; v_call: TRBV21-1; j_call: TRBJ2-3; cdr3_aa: CASSKDYEGGGVSRPTDTQYF; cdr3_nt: TGTGCCAGCAGCAAAGATTATGAGGGGGGCGGCGTTTCAAGACCCACAGATACGCAGTATTTT
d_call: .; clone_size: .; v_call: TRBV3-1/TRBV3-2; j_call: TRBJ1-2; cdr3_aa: CASSQVLNYGYTF; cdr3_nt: TGTGCCAGCAGCCAAGTGCTGAACTATGGCTACACCTTC
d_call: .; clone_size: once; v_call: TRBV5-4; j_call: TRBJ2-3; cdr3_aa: CASSLSDTQYF; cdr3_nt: TGTGCCAGCAGCTTATCAGATACGCAGTATTTT
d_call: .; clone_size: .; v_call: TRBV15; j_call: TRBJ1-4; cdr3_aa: CATSRGYREGEKLFF; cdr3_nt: TGTGCCACCAGCAGAGGATACAGGGAGGGTGAAAAACTGTTTTTT
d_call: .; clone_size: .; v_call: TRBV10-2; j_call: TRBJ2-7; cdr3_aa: CASRALRLAYEQYF; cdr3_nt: TGCGCCAGCAGGGCCCTAAGGTTAGCCTACGAGCAGTACTTC
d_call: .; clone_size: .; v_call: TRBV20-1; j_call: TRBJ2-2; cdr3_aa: CSASQPGELFF; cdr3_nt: TGCAGTGCTAGTCAACCCGGGGAGCTGTTTTTT
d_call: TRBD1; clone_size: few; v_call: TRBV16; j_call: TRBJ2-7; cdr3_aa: CASSRSWTGNYEQYF; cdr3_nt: TGTGCCAGCAGCCGATCCTGGACAGGGAACTACGAGCAGTACTTC
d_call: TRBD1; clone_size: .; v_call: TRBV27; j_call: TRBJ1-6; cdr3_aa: CASSLGQGGSSYNSPLHF; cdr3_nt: TGTGCCAGCAGTTTAGGACAGGGGGGGAGCTCCTATAATTCACCCCTCCACTTT
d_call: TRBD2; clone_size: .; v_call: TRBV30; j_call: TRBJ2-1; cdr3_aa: CAWSRTGGLNEQFF; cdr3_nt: TGTGCCTGGAGTAGAACGGGGGGGCTGAATGAGCAGTTCTTC
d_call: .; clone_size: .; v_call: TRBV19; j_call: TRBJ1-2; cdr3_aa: CASSMGKGHDHYGYTF; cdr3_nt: TGTGCCAGTAGTATGGGGAAGGGACATGATCATTATGGCTACACCTTC
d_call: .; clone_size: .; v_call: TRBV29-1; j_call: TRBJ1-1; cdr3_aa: CSVEKGLNTEAFF; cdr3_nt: TGCAGCGTTGAGAAGGGGCTGAACACTGAAGCTTTCTTT
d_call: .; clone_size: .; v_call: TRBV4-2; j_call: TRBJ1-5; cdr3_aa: CASSQVVGQLNQPQHF; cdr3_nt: TGTGCCAGCAGCCAAGTGGTAGGACAGTTAAATCAGCCCCAGCATTTT
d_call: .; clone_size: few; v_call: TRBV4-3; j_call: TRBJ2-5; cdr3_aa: CASSQEGHPTRETQYF; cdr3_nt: TGCGCCAGCAGCCAAGAGGGGCACCCCACTAGGGAGACCCAGTACTTC
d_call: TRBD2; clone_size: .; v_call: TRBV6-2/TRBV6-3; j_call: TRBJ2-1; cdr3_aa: CASSRLAGGGNEQFF; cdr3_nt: TGTGCCAGCAGTCGACTAGCGGGAGGAGGTAACGAGCAGTTCTTC
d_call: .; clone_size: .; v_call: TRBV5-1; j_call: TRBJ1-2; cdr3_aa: CASSLAAGMNYGYTF; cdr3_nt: TGCGCCAGCAGCTTGGCAGCAGGGATGAACTATGGCTACACCTTC
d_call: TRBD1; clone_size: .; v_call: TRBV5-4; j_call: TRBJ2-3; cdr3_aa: CASATGDTDTQYF; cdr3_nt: TGTGCCAGCGCGACAGGGGACACAGATACGCAGTATTTT
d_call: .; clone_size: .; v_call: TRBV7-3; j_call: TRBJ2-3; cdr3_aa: CASSYEPGTPQYF; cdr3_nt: TGTGCCAGCAGCTACGAACCGGGGACCCCGCAGTATTTT
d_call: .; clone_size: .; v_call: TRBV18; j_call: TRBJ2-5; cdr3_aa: CASSLNDDRLRGDNF; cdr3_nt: TGTGCCAGCTCACTAAATGACGACAGGCTAAGGGGGGACAACTTC
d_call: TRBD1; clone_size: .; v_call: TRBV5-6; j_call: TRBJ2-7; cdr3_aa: CASSLEQGWANEQYF; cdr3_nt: TGTGCCAGCAGCTTGGAACAGGGGTGGGCTAACGAGCAGTACTTC
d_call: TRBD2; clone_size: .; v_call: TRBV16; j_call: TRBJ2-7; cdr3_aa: CASSRRGGFDEQYF; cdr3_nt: TGTGCCAGCAGCCGCCGGGGGGGTTTTGACGAGCAGTACTTC
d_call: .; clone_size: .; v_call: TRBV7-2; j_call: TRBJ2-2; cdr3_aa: CASSFTGGDPGGELFF; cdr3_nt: TGTGCCAGCAGCTTTACAGGGGGGGACCCCGGCGGGGAGCTGTTTTTT
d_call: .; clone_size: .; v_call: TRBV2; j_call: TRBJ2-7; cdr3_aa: CASSDFGSYEQYF; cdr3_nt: TGTGCCAGCAGTGATTTCGGGTCCTACGAGCAGTACTTC
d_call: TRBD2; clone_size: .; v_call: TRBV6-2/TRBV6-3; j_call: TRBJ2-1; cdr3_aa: CASSRRTSGRKGVNEQFF; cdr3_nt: TGTGCCAGCAGCCGTCGGACTAGCGGGAGGAAAGGAGTCAATGAGCAGTTCTTC
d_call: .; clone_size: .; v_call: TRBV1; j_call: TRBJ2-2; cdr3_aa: CTSSQDCRGGWELFF; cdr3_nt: TGCACCAGCAGCCAAGATTGCCGGGGAGGCTGGGAGCTGTTTTTT
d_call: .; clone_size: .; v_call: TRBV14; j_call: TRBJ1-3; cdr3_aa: CASSPSRAGGNTIYF; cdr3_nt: TGTGCCAGCAGCCCCTCGCGGGCTGGGGGAAACACCATATATTTT
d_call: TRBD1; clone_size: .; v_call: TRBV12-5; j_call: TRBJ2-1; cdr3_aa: CASGLVLQGGRMNEQFF; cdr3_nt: TGTGCTAGTGGTTTGGTACTGCAAGGGGGCCGTATGAATGAGCAGTTCTTC
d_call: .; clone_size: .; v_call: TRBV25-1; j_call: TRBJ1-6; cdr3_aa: CASSGYGIYSPLHF; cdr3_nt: TGTGCCAGCAGTGGATACGGTATTTACTCACCCCTCCACTTT
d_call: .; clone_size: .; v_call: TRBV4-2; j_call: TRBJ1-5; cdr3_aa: CASSQDEGGRQPQHF; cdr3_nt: TGTGCCAGCAGCCAAGATGAAGGAGGGCGTCAGCCCCAGCATTTT